This T cell receptor beta chain was captured by sequencing in a study of identical twins' blood T cells (dated by TCRdb to the early 2010s). For the wider study: The approximately 12 libraries, six for the alpha chain and six for the beta chain, together yielded around 51 million Illumina reads. To assess how genetics influences repertoire formation, the study used next-generation sequencing to compare the TCR alpha and beta chain repertoires of three pairs of monozygous twins.

Via the germline V gene, CDR1 is SGHDN and CDR2 FVKESK. Ends trimmed: V by 5 bases, J by 8 bases; bases unmatched to a gene: 4. The CDR3 measures 14 amino acids from cysteine to phenylalanine. The kept DNA is CDR3 alone, 42 bases in frame from the first base. Six healthy women forming three monozygous twin pairs were used as donors. All three twin pairs had been reared together, and it was thought likely that the same infectious agents and vaccines had been met by these twin pairs. RNA was isolated from peripheral blood mononuclear cells and used to prepare TCR cDNA libraries. Receptors were amplified or captured by 5' RACE. The reads were generated on an Illumina Genome Analyzer IIx. RNA-based TCR cDNA libraries were prepared by a previously described protocol with several modifications. Sample-specific barcodes were introduced on both ends of each TCR cDNA library during cDNA synthesis and amplification to prevent cross-contamination. The source study handled its data this way. Between about 85,000 and nearly 550,000 clonotypes were identified per individual, with roughly 2 to 4 million CDR3-containing reads per library. Reads with improper barcode index combinations were discarded, and clonesets were then built for each library with the MiTCR software. MiTCR filtered or rescued low-quality reads and corrected PCR and sequencing errors when assembling CDR3 clonotypes. Artificial out-of-frame clonotypes were removed by being mapped to in-frame sequences, with one indel in the CDR3 allowed. V and J gene usage similarity between donors was measured as Jensen-Shannon divergence divided by mean entropy. The public reads were run again by TCRdb, first through fastp at Q25 and then through MiXCR, and only productive beta chains were kept. Merged by CDR3 protein, the rows form single entries marked with the most common genes and DNA. These V and J calls are TCRdb output, not the study's own analysis. This sample has hundreds of thousands of distinct CDR3 sequences in its table, and 28% of those were observed once. The ten largest clonotypes hold around 5.6% of the sample.

In regard to this clonotype: It has no known antigen specificity. No much larger clone exists at a distance of one base, and base qualities are not known.

Paper-wide results and their limitations: The count of CDR3 clonotypes shared by two donors depended mainly on the product of the two donors' cloneset sizes, and twins did not clearly depart from this trend. Twin pairs were reported to be markedly more alike in V gene usage than unrelated donors were, even when looking at non-selected out-of-frame TCRbeta clonotypes. Validation by independent studies was stated to be required for the proposed role of the TCRalpha J segment in MHC recognition during thymic selection. Among the most abundant TCRbeta clonotypes, each donor shared more CDR3 sequences with her twin than with unrelated donors. Because the twins were reared together, environmental influences could not be ruled out as the explanation for twin similarity.

The chain is encoded by TRBV14 joined to TRBJ1-6; the central 9 bases match TRBD1. This TCR came from a woman aged 18 to 55 in good health. Sample: PBMCs. The DNA reads TGTGCCAGCAGCTACCGGGACAGGGATTCACCCCTCCACTTT. This translates into CASSYRDRDSPLHF.